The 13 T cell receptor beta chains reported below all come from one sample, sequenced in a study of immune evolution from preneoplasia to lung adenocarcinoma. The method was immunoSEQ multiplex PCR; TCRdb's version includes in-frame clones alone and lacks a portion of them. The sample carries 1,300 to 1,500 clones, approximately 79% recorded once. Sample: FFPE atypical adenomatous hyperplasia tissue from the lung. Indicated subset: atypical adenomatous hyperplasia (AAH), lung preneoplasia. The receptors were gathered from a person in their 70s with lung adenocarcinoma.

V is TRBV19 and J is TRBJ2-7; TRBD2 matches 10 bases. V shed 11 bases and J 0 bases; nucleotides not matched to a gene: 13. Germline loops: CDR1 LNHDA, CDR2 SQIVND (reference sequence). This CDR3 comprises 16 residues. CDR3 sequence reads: CASMPGTSDSSYEQYF. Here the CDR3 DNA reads TGTGCCTCGATGCCCGGGACTAGCGACAGCTCCTACGAGCAGTACTTC. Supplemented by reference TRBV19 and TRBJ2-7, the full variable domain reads DGGITQSPKYLFRKEGQNVTLSCEQNLNHDAMYWYRQDPGQGLRLIYYSQIVNDFQKGDIAEGYSVSREKKESFPLTVTSAQKNPTAFYLCASMPGTSDSSYEQYFGPGTRLTVT.

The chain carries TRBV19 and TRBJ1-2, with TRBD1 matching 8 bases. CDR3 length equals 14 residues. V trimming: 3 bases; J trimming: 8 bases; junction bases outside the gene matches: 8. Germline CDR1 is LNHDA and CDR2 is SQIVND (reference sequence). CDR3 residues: CASSIGQGREGYTF. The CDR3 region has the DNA TGTGCCAGTAGTATTGGACAGGGAAGAGAGGGCTACACCTTC.

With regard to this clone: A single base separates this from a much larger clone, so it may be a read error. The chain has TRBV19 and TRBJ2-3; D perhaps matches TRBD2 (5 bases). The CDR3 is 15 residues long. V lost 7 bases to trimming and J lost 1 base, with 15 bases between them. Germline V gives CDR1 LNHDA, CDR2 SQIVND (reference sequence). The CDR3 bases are TGTGCCAGTAATTGGACGGGGTATGGCACAGATACGCAGTATTTT. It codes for CASNWTGYGTDTQYF.

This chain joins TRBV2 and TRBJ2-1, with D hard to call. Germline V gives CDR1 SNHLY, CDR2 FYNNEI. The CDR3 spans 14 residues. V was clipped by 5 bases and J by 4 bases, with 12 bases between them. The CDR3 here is CASSRSSEYNEQFF. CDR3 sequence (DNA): TGTGCCAGCAGTCGGTCCTCAGAATACAATGAGCAGTTCTTC.

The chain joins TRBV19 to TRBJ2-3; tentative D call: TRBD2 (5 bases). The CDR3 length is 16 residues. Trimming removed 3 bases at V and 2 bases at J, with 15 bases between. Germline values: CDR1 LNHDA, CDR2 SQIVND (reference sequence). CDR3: CASSIVASLSTDTQYF. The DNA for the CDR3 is TGTGCCAGTAGTATTGTAGCGAGTTTGTCCACAGATACGCAGTATTTT.

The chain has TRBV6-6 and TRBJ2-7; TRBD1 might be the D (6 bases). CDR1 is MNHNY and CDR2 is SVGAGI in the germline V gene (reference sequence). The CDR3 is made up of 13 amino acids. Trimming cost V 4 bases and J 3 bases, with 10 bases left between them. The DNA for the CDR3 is TGTGCCAGCAGTTCACAGGGTGGCTACGAGCAGTACTTC. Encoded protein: CASSSQGGYEQYF.

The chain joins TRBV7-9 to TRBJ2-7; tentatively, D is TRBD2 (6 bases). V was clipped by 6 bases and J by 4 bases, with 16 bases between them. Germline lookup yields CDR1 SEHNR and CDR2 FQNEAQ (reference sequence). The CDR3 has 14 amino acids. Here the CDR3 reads CASRRLEGSYEQYF. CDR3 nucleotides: TGTGCCAGCAGACGACTAGAGGGGTCTTACGAGCAGTACTTC. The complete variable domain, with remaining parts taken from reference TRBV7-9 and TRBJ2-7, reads DTGVSQNPRHKITKRGQNVTFRCDPISEHNRLYWYRQTLGQGPEFLTYFQNEAQLEKSRLLSDRFSAERPKGSFSTLEIQRTEQGDSAMYLCASRRLEGSYEQYFGPGTRLTVT.

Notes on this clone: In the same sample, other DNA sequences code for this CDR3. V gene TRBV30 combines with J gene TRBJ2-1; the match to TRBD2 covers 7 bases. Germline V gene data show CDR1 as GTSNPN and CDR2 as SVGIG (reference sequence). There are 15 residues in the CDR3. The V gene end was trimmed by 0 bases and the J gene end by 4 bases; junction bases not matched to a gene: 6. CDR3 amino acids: CAWSVSGKGYNEQFF. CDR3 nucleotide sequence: TGTGCCTGGAGTGTAAGCGGGAAGGGGTACAATGAGCAGTTCTTC.

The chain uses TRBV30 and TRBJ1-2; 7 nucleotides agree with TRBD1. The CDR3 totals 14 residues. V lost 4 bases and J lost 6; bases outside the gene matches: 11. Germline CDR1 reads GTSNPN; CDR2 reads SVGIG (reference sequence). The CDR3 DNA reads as TGTGCCTGGATCCACAGGGGAAGGTTGAATGGCTACACCTTC. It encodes CAWIHRGRLNGYTF. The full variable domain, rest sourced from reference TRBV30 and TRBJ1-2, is SQTIHQWPATLVQPVGSPLSLECTVEGTSNPNLYWYRQAAGRGLQLLFYSVGIGQISSEVPQNLSASRPQDRQFILSSKKLLLSDSGFYLCAWIHRGRLNGYTFGSGTRLTVV.

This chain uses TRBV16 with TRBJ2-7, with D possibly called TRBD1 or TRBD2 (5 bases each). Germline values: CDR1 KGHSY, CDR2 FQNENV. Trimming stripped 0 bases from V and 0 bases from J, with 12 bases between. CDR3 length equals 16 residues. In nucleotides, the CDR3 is TGTGCCAGCAGCCAATCTTGGGGGACGGCCTCCTACGAGCAGTACTTC. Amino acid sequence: CASSQSWGTASYEQYF.

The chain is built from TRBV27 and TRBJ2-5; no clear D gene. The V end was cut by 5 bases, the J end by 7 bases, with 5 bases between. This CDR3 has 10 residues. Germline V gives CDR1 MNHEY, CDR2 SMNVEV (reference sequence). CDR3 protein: CASSPGTQYF. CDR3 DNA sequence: TGTGCCAGCAGTCCCGGGACCCAGTACTTC.

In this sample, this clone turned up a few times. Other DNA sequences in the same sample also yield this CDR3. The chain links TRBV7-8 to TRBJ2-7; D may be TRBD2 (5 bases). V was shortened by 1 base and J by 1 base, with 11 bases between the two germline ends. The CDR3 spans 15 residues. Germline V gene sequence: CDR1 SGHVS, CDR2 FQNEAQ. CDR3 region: CASSLGLARSYEQYF. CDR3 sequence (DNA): TGTGCCAGCAGCTTAGGCCTAGCTCGATCCTACGAGCAGTACTTC.

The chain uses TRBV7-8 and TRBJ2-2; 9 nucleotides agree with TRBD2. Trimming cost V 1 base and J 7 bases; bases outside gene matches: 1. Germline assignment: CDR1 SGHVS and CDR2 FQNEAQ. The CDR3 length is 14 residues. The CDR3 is CASSLGGRDGELFF. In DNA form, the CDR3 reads TGTGCCAGCAGCTTAGGCGGGAGGGACGGGGAGCTGTTTTTT.